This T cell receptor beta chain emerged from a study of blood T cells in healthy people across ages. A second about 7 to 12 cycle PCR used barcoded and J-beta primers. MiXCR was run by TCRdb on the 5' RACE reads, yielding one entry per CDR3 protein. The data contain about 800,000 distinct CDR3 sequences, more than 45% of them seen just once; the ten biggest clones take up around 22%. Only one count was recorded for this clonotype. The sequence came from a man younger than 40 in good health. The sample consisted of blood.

The CDR3 loop reads CASSRGGGDRQETQYF. For the CDR3, the DNA is TGTGCCAGCAGCCGCGGGGGAGGGGACCGCCAAGAGACCCAGTACTTC. This chain links TRBV3-1 with TRBJ2-5, with 7 positions matching TRBD2. Trimming removed 4 bases from V and 1 base from J; junction bases left unmatched: 9. This CDR3 is 16 amino acids long. Per the germline V gene, CDR1 is LGHDT and CDR2 is YNNKEL (reference sequence).